Sequencing of this TCR beta chain was carried out in a study of blood T cell repertoires in COVID-19. For the study at large: Both acute and convalescent COVID-19 samples were obtained from the United States, Italy and Spain. Sources were T cells, B-cell-depleted T cells, or PBMCs; the material itself was cDNA or gDNA.

Per the original data handling: Reference gene primer amplification yielded estimated nucleated cell counts. Sequencing used immunoSEQ multiplex PCR; TCRdb keeps in-frame clones, though not all of them. V and J calls and clone size follow that table, whereas D and trimming were derived from the DNA. Among about 19,000 clones listed, roughly 89% were seen once. V was clipped by 5 bases and J by 1 base, with 14 bases between them. The CDR3 extends over 15 amino acids. Germline V gives CDR1 MDHEN, CDR2 SYDVKM. The chain uses TRBV28 and TRBJ1-1; no clear D. The sample comprised peripheral blood. This clonotype originated in a human donor in a cohort sampled during active COVID-19. CDR3 protein: CASSVEGRANTEAFF. The CDR3 nucleotides read TGTGCCAGCAGTGTAGAGGGCAGAGCGAACACTGAAGCTTTCTTT. The full variable domain, its missing parts supplied by reference TRBV28 and TRBJ1-1, is DVKVTQSSRYLVKRTGEKVFLECVQDMDHENMFWYRQDPGLGLRLIYFSYDVKMKEKGDIPEGYSVSREKKERFSLILESASTNQTSMYLCASSVEGRANTEAFFGQGTRLTVV.